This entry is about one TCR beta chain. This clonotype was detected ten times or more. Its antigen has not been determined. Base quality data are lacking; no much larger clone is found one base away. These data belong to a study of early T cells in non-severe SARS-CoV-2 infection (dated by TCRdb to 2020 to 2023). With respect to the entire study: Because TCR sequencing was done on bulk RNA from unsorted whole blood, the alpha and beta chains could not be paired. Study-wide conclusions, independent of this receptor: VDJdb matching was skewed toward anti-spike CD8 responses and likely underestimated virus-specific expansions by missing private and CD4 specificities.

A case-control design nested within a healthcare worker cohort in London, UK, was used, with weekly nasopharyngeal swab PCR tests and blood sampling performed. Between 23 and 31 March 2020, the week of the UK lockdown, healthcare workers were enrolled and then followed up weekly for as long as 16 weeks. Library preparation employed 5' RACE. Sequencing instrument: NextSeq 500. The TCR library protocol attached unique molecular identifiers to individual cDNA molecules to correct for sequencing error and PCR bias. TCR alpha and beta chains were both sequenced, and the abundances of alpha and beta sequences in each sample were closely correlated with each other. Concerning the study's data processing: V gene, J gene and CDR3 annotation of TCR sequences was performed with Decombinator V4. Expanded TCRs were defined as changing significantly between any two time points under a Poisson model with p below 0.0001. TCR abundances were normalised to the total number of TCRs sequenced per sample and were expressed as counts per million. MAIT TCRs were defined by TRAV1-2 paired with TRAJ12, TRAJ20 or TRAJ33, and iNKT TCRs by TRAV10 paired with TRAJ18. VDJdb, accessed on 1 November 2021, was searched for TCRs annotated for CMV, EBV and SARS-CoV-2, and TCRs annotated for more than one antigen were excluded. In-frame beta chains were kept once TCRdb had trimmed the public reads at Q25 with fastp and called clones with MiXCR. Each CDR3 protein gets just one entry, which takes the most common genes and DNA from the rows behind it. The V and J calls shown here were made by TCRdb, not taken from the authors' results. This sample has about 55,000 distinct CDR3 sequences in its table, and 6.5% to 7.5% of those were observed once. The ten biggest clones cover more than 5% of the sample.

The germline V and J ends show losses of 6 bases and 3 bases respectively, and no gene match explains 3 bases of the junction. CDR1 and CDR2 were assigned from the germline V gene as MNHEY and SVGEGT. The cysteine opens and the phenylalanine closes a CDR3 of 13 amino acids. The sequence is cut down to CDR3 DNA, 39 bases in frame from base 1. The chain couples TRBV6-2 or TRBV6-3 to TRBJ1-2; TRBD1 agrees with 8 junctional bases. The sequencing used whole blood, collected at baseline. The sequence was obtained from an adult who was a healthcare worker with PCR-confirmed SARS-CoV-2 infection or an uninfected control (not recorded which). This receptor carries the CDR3 CASSPTGDYGYTF. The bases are TGTGCCAGCAGCCCGACAGGGGACTATGGCTACACCTTC.